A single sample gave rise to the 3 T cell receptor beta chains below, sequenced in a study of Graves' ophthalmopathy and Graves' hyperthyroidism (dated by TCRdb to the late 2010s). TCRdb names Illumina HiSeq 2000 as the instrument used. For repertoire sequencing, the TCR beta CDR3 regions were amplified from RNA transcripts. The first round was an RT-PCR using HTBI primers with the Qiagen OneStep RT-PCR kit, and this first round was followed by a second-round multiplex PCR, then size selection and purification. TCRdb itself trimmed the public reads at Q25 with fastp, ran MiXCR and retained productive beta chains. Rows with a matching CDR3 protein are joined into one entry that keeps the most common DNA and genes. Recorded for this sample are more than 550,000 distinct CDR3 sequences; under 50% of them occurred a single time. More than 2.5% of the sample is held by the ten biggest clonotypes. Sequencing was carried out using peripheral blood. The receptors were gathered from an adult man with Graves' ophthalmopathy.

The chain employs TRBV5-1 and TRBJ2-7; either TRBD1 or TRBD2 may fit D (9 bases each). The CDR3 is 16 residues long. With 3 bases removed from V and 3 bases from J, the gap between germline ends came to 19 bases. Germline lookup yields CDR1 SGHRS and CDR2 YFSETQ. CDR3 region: CASSSAGGTGHYEQYF. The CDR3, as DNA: TGCGCCAGCAGCTCGGCGGGAGGGACAGGGCACTACGAGCAGTACTTC.

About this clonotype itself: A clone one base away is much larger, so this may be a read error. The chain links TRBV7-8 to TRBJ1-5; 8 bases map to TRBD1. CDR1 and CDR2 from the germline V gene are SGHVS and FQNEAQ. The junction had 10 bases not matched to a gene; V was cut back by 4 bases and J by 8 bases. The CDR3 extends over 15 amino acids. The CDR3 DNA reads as TGTGCCAGCAGCTCCCCTCAGGGGGCCGTTAAGCCCCAGCATTTT. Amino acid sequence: CASSSPQGAVKPQHF.

This CDR3 reads CASSQPGLAGISTDTQYF. The CDR3 nucleotides read TGTGCCAGCAGCCAACCGGGACTAGCGGGAATAAGCACAGATACGCAGTATTTT. This chain connects TRBV14 to TRBJ2-3; 13 positions match TRBD2. J was trimmed by 0 bases and V by 2 bases; bases with no gene match: 5. Germline V gene data show CDR1 as SGHDN and CDR2 as FVKESK. CDR3 size: 18 residues.